This TCR beta chain was identified during a study of CD8+ T cells in alopecia areata. Overall study findings and caveats: The study also sequences resident alphabeta T cells of normal skin in scalp samples. More clonal than normal scalp was lesional scalp, particularly alopecia totalis/universalis.

Concerning this clone: Its antigen is as yet unknown.

A FACSAria was used to sort CD4+ and CD8+ T cells. These cells came from PBMCs. RNA, once extracted, was reverse transcribed into cDNA for use as the sequencing template. Profiling relied on immunoSEQ multiplex PCR, and the TCRdb table lists in-frame clones only, not all of them. The sample shows 110,000 or so clones, roughly two thirds of them seen only once. V lost 7 bases and J 1 base, leaving 10 bases between the germline ends. The CDR3 spans 12 residues. In germline, CDR1 is SQVTM, CDR2 ANQGSEA. The sequenced sample consisted of CD4+ T cells sorted from blood. The chain links TRBV29-1 to TRBJ1-1, with a weak D call TRBD1 (5 bases). The clonotype comes from a human donor in good health. The CDR3 sequence: CSARRGNTEAFF. The DNA for the CDR3 is TGCAGCGCCAGGAGGGGGAACACTGAAGCTTTCTTT.